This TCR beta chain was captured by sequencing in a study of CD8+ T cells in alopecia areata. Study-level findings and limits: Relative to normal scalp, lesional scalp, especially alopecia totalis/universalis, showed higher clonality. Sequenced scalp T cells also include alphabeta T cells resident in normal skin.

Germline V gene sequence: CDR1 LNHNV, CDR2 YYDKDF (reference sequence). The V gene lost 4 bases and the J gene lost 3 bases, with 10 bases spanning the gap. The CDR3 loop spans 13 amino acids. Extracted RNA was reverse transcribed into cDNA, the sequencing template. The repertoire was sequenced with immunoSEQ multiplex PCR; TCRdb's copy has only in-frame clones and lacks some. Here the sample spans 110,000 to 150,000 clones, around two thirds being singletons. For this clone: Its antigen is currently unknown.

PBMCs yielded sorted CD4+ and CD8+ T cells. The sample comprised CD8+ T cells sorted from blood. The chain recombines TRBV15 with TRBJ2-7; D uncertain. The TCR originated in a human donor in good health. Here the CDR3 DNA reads TGTGCCACCAGCAATGGATACGGCTACGAGCAGTACTTC. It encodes CATSNGYGYEQYF.